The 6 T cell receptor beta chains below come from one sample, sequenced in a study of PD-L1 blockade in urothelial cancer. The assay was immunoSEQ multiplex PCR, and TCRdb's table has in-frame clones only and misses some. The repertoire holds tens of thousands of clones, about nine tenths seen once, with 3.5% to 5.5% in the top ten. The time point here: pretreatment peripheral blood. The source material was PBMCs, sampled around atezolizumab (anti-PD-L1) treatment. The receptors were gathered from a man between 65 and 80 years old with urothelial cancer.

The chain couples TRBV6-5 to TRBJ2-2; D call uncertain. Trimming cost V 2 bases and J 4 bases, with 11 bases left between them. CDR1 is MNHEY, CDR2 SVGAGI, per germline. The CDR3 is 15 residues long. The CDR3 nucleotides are TGTGCCAGCAGTTACGGCGGAGTAGGCACCGGGGAGCTGTTTTTT. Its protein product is CASSYGGVGTGELFF.

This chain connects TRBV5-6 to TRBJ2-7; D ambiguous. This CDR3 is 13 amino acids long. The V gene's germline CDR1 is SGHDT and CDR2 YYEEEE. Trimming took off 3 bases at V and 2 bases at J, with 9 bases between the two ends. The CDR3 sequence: CASSWPQAYEQYF. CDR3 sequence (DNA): TGTGCCAGCAGCTGGCCCCAGGCCTACGAGCAGTACTTC.

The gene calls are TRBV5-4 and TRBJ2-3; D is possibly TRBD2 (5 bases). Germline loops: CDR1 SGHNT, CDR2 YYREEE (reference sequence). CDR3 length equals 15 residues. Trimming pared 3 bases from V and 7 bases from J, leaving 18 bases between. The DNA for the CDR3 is TGTGCCAGCAGCTCGGCCCGGGATATAAGAAATACGCAGTATTTT. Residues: CASSSARDIRNTQYF.

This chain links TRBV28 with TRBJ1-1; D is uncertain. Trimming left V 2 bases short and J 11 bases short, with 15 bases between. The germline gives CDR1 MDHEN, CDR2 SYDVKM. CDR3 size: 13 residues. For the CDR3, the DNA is TGTGCCAGCAGTTTAAAGCATCGTAATCGGGCTTTCTTT. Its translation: CASSLKHRNRAFF.

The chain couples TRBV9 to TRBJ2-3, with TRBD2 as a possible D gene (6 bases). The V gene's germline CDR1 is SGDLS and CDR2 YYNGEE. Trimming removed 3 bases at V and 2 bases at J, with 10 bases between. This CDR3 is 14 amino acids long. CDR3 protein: CASSGGLYTDTQYF. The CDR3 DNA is TGTGCCAGCAGCGGAGGACTATACACAGATACGCAGTATTTT.

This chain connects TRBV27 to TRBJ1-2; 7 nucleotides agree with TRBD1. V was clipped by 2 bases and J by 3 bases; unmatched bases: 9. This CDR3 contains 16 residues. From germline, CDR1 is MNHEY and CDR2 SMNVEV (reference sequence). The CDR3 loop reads CASSLAGGRWYYGYTF. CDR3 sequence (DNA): TGTGCCAGCAGTTTAGCAGGGGGGCGGTGGTACTATGGCTACACCTTC.